This TCR beta chain was sequenced for a study of shared clonotypes between healthy human individuals. The study enrolled healthy HIV-negative adults without recent acute infections or vaccinations as donors. This CDR3 contains 13 residues. Trimming took 8 bases from V and 5 from J; bases not matched to a gene: 11. CDR1 SQVTM and CDR2 ANQGSEA come from the germline V gene. The repertoire was sequenced with immunoSEQ multiplex PCR; TCRdb's copy has only in-frame clones and lacks some. The sample includes some 660,000 clones, 73% seen only once; the top ten take under 2%. The chain has TRBV29-1 and TRBJ1-1; TRBD1 agrees at 7 bases. The sequenced material came from memory CD4+ T cells sorted from blood. The subset denotes: CD45RA-negative fraction. The source is a woman younger than 45 in good health. The CDR3: CSSLFRGQTEAFF. DNA for the CDR3: TGCAGCTCCCTTTTTAGGGGGCAAACTGAAGCTTTCTTT. Together with reference TRBV29-1 and TRBJ1-1, the CDR3 gives the full variable domain: SAVISQKPSRDICQRGTSLTIQCQVDSQVTMMFWYRQQPGQSLTLIATANQGSEATYESGFVIDKFPISRPNLTFSTLTVSNMSPEDSSIYLCSSLFRGQTEAFFGQGTRLTVV.